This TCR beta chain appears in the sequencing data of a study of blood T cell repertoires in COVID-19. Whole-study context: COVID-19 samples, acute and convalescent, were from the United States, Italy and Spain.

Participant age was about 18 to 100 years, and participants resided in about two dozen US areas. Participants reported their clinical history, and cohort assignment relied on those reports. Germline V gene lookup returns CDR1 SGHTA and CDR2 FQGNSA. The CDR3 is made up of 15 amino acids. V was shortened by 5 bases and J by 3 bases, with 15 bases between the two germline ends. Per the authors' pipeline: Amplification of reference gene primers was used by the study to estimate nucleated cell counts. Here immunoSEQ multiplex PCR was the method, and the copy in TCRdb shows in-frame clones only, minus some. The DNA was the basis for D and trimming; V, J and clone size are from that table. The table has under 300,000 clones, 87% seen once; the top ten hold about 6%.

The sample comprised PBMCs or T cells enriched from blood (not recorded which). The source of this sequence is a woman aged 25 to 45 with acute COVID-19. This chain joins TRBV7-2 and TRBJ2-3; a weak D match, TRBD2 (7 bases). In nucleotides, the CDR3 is TGTGCCAGCAGCGGGGGGGGCGGGACAACAGATACGCAGTATTTT. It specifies CASSGGGGTTDTQYF.